Listed below are T cell receptor beta chains from one sample, sequenced in a study of T-cell reconstitution after alpha-beta-depleted transplantation in children. TCRdb re-derived calls from the PCR reads in MiXCR, one entry per CDR3 protein. Of roughly 790,000 distinct CDR3 sequences listed, roughly 15% are singletons. The sequencing used PBMCs, mostly from graft donor cells, collected 360 days after TCRalphabeta/CD19-depleted stem cell transplant. The receptors stem from a male patient younger than 18 who had a stem cell transplant for acute lymphoblastic leukemia, so the T cells may come from the graft donor. Both conserved end residues are part of each CDR3. Each record gives: V gene, J gene, CDR3 length, CDR3 protein.

TRBV12-3/TRBV12-4	TRBJ1-1	14	CASRGTGLNTEAFF
TRBV5-1	TRBJ2-7	15	CASSGTGLSAYEQYF
TRBV20-1	TRBJ1-2	13	CSAWDRVNYGYTF
TRBV20-1	TRBJ2-6	16	CSATRTGGVGANVLTF
TRBV3-1	TRBJ2-1	14	CASSQGGTGGEQFF
TRBV21-1	TRBJ2-1	17	CASSTSGTSGRDNEQFF
TRBV20-1	TRBJ1-2	12	CSAQDRAYGYTF
TRBV10-3	TRBJ2-5	14	CAIIESPRAETQYF
TRBV12-3/TRBV12-4	TRBJ1-2	11	CASSHRAGYTF
TRBV24-1	TRBJ2-1	12	CATRTFFGEQFF
TRBV29-1	TRBJ2-5	12	CSVVNPQETQYF
TRBV20-1	TRBJ2-7	13	CSAPRTTTYEQYF
TRBV5-1	TRBJ2-7	16	CASSLAWDRGSYEQYF
TRBV15	TRBJ2-5	14	CATSRGGEPETQYF
TRBV29-1	TRBJ2-7	13	CSVAGTDSYEQYF
TRBV7-3	TRBJ2-3	13	CASSFYNTDTQYF
TRBV20-1	TRBJ2-1	18	CSARAPARNRTTYNEQFF
TRBV27	TRBJ2-4	12	CASGRTSAIQYF
TRBV20-1	TRBJ2-2	14	CSAIHGVGTGELFF
TRBV2	TRBJ2-5	13	CASRRTVGETQYF
TRBV6-5	TRBJ2-7	12	CASSYGLGEQYF